These 26 T cell receptor beta chains share one sample of origin, sequenced in a study of cytomegalovirus exposure and HLA in healthy donors. The repertoire was sequenced with immunoSEQ multiplex PCR; TCRdb's copy has only in-frame clones and lacks some. Of 200,000 to 300,000 clones in the sample, about 87% were seen once. Sequenced: PBMCs. These receptors all come from a man between 18 and 29 years old in good health and CMV-seronegative.

This clone was counted a few times. The chain links TRBV19 to TRBJ1-4, with D possibly being TRBD1 (6 bases). V lost 8 bases, J lost 7 bases, and 11 bases lay in between. Germline assignment: CDR1 LNHDA and CDR2 SQIVND (reference sequence). The CDR3 is 12 residues long. The CDR3 reads CASSGHREKLFF. CDR3 nucleotides: TGTGCCAGTTCGGGACACCGTGAAAAACTGTTTTTT.

The V call is TRBV27, the J call TRBJ2-7; TRBD2 aligns across 12 bases. The CDR3 consists of 14 residues. V lost 2 bases and J lost 6; bases outside the gene matches: 2. In germline, CDR1 is MNHEY, CDR2 SMNVEV (reference sequence). The CDR3 is CASSLLAGGTEQYF. The CDR3 DNA is TGTGCCAGCAGTTTACTAGCGGGAGGGACCGAGCAGTACTTC.

The CDR3 reads CASSPRSVRDTMNTEAFF. The DNA for the CDR3 is TGCGCCAGCAGCCCAAGATCGGTGAGGGACACCATGAACACTGAAGCTTTCTTT. The V and J genes are TRBV4-1 and TRBJ1-1; D perhaps matches TRBD1 (6 bases). Per the germline V gene, CDR1 is MGHRA and CDR2 is YSYEKL. This CDR3 spans 18 amino acids. V gave up 4 bases and J gave up 0 bases, with 21 bases separating them.

This chain uses TRBV6-1 with TRBJ1-3, with TRBD1 identical over 8 bases. V was pared by 0 bases and J by 3 bases, with 1 base of the junction left unmatched. This CDR3 region has 15 residues. Germline CDR1 and CDR2: MNHNS and SASEGT. The CDR3 region is CASSEAGQVGNTIYF. The DNA for the CDR3 is TGTGCCAGCAGTGAAGCGGGACAGGTTGGAAACACCATATATTTT.

V gene TRBV6-1 combines with J gene TRBJ1-6, with D possibly TRBD1 on 6 matching bases. The CDR3 covers 13 residues. Trimming shortened V by 10 bases and J by 10 bases, and 17 bases separated the two germline ends. In germline, CDR1 is MNHNS, CDR2 SASEGT. The CDR3 reads CATQGRGGSPLHF. The CDR3 DNA sequence: TGTGCCACCCAAGGGAGGGGGGGATCACCCCTCCACTTT.

V usage is TRBV6-5 and J usage is TRBJ1-4; 9 bases agree with TRBD1. J lost 5 bases, V lost 5 bases, and 3 bases had no gene match. Germline values: CDR1 MNHEY, CDR2 SVGAGI. The CDR3 has 14 amino acids. The CDR3 loop reads CASSRQGGNEKLFF. CDR3 nucleotide sequence: TGTGCCAGCAGTCGACAGGGGGGGAATGAAAAACTGTTTTTT.

The V gene is TRBV7-9, the J gene TRBJ2-3; 7 nucleotides agree with TRBD1. This CDR3 spans 15 amino acids. The trim removed 3 bases at V and 3 bases at J, leaving 6 bases unmatched. CDR1 and CDR2 from the germline V gene are SEHNR and FQNEAQ (reference sequence). CDR3 DNA: TGTGCCAGCAGCTTTGGGACAGCAAAAACAGATACGCAGTATTTT. It is translated as CASSFGTAKTDTQYF.

This chain uses TRBV5-4 with TRBJ1-1, with TRBD1 identical over 7 bases. Germline V gene data show CDR1 as SGHNT and CDR2 as YYREEE (reference sequence). Trimming cost V 2 bases and J 0 bases; bases outside gene matches: 7. CDR3 length: 16 amino acids. CDR3 DNA: TGTGCCAGCAGCTTCCCCGGGACAGTCATGAACACTGAAGCTTTCTTT. Protein sequence: CASSFPGTVMNTEAFF.

This chain links TRBV9 with TRBJ2-5; D not resolved. Germline CDR1 SGDLS, CDR2 YYNGEE. V dropped 0 bases and J dropped 4 bases, with 10 bases sitting between them. The CDR3 runs to 14 residues. Here the CDR3 DNA reads TGTGCCAGCAGCGTAGATATAGGCGGAGAGACCCAGTACTTC. Protein sequence: CASSVDIGGETQYF.

This chain joins TRBV27 and TRBJ2-1; D is possibly TRBD2 (5 bases). CDR3 length: 15 residues. Germline V gene sequence: CDR1 MNHEY, CDR2 SMNVEV (reference sequence). The V end was cut by 6 bases, the J end by 5 bases, with 17 bases between. CDR3 residues: CASSHTDWGNNEQFF. The CDR3 coding sequence is TGTGCCAGCAGCCATACGGACTGGGGAAACAATGAGCAGTTCTTC.

This sequence joins TRBV7-9 and TRBJ2-7, with 7 bases fitting TRBD2. Germline CDR1 and CDR2: SEHNR and FQNEAQ (reference sequence). V was pared by 1 base and J by 3 bases, with 3 bases of the junction left unmatched. The CDR3 length is 14 residues. CDR3 loop: CASSLGSGGYEQYF. CDR3 DNA: TGTGCCAGCAGCTTAGGTTCGGGAGGCTACGAGCAGTACTTC.

The V and J genes are TRBV6-5 and TRBJ1-4, with D possibly TRBD1 on 5 matching bases. There are 14 residues in the CDR3. Germline CDR1 reads MNHEY; CDR2 reads SVGAGI. Trimming stripped 8 bases from V and 7 bases from J, with 17 bases between. The CDR3 bases are TGTGCCAGCCGCCTTCGCGGGACCAGTGAAAAACTGTTTTTT. Protein: CASRLRGTSEKLFF.

This rearrangement joins TRBV2 to TRBJ2-7; 9 bases map to TRBD2. With 6 bases clipped from V and 3 bases from J, the junction kept 3 bases outside the gene matches. The CDR3 is made up of 13 amino acids. The germline CDR1 and CDR2 sequences are SNHLY and FYNNEI. The CDR3: CASRASGIYEQYF. CDR3 in DNA: TGTGCCAGCAGGGCTAGCGGGATCTACGAGCAGTACTTC.

The chain uses TRBV10-3 and TRBJ1-2; TRBD1 aligns across 9 bases. CDR1 is ENHRY and CDR2 is SYGVKD in the germline V gene. CDR3 length: 16 residues. With V trimmed by 3 bases and J by 0 bases, 5 bases remained unmatched. The CDR3 loop reads CAISEIRTGANYGYTF. The CDR3 region has the DNA TGTGCCATCAGTGAAATCCGGACAGGGGCTAACTATGGCTACACCTTC.

This chain joins TRBV27 and TRBJ2-1, with D possibly matching TRBD1 (6 bases). CDR1 and CDR2 (germline): MNHEY, SMNVEV (reference sequence). The CDR3 extends over 14 amino acids. V lost 6 bases and J 2 bases, leaving 11 bases between the germline ends. CDR3 loop: CASRPGTPYNEQFF. CDR3 DNA: TGTGCCAGCAGGCCCGGGACACCCTACAATGAGCAGTTCTTC.

The V gene is TRBV27, the J gene TRBJ1-5; 7 nucleotides line up with TRBD1. V was clipped by 5 bases and J by 6 bases; unmatched bases: 4. Looked up from germline, CDR1 is MNHEY and CDR2 is SMNVEV (reference sequence). The CDR3 extends over 13 amino acids. CDR3 sequence: CASSIQGFQPQHF. The CDR3 DNA reads as TGTGCCAGCAGTATACAGGGGTTTCAGCCCCAGCATTTT.

The chain carries TRBV4-3 and TRBJ2-3, with 8 bases fitting TRBD2. Germline CDR1 reads LGHNA; CDR2 reads YSLEER. There are 14 residues in the CDR3. V gave up 3 bases and J gave up 9 bases; unmatched junction bases: 8. CDR3 amino acids: CASSQFSGDDTQYF. For the CDR3, the DNA is TGCGCCAGCAGCCAGTTTAGCGGGGACGACACGCAGTATTTT.

This clone was detected only once. The J gene is TRBJ1-6, the V gene TRBV19, with D perhaps matching TRBD1 (6 bases). CDR1 LNHDA and CDR2 SQIVND come from the germline V gene (reference sequence). Deletions cut 5 bases from V and 8 bases from J, with 13 bases between. This CDR3 has 14 residues. The CDR3 here is CASSVTGWDSPLHF. For the CDR3, the DNA is TGTGCCAGTAGTGTCACAGGGTGGGATTCACCCCTCCACTTT. The entire variable domain, with the rest obtained from reference TRBV19 and TRBJ1-6, is as follows: DGGITQSPKYLFRKEGQNVTLSCEQNLNHDAMYWYRQDPGQGLRLIYYSQIVNDFQKGDIAEGYSVSREKKESFPLTVTSAQKNPTAFYLCASSVTGWDSPLHFGNGTRLTVT.

The rearrangement uses TRBV25-1 and TRBJ2-1; 10 bases line up with TRBD2. Trimming cost V 6 bases and J 7 bases; bases outside gene matches: 9. The germline CDR1 and CDR2 sequences are MGHDK and SYGVNS. The CDR3 contains 15 residues. This CDR3 reads CASSASGGPHNEQFF. The CDR3 DNA reads as TGTGCCAGCAGCGCTAGCGGGGGACCGCATAATGAGCAGTTCTTC.

This clone was counted a few times. This chain links TRBV4-3 with TRBJ2-7; TRBD2 matches at 11 bases. CDR3 size: 16 residues. Trimming removed 1 base from V and 3 bases from J; junction bases left unmatched: 5. The germline V gene has CDR1 LGHNA and CDR2 YSLEER. The CDR3 spells CASSQGRGTSGYEQYF. CDR3 DNA sequence: TGCGCCAGCAGCCAAGGGAGGGGGACTAGCGGCTACGAGCAGTACTTC.

This rearrangement joins TRBV7-2 to TRBJ1-1; D gene uncertain. V dropped 0 bases and J dropped 8 bases, with 13 bases sitting between them. Germline CDR1 reads SGHTA; CDR2 reads FQGNSA. This CDR3 is built from 14 residues. CDR3 coding DNA: TGTGCCAGCAGCTTAGCGTTTGGAACAGTGGAAGCTTTCTTT. Residues: CASSLAFGTVEAFF.

The count of this clone is one. The chain uses TRBV5-1 and TRBJ2-1; D not certain. The CDR3 sequence is 15 residues long. The V end was cut by 0 bases, the J end by 3 bases, with 10 bases between. Germline values: CDR1 SGHRS, CDR2 YFSETQ. The CDR3 here is CASSLAVADYNEQFF. The CDR3 coding sequence is TGCGCCAGCAGCTTGGCCGTGGCGGACTACAATGAGCAGTTCTTC.

Regarding this clone: Compared with germline, one end of the junction differs, possibly owing to a read error. The rearrangement joins TRBV6-1 to TRBJ1-1, with D unresolved. CDR1 and CDR2 from the germline V gene are MNHNS and SASEGT. This CDR3 comprises 15 residues. CDR3 in amino acids: CAISDRGMRNTEAFF. The CDR3 region has the DNA TGTGCCATCAGTGATCGCGGGATGCGGAACACTGAAGCTTTCTTT.

The chain combines TRBV9 with TRBJ2-3; TRBD2 matches at 8 bases. The V segment lost 4 bases and the J segment 6 bases; nucleotides outside the gene matches: 10. This CDR3 has 15 residues. Per germline, CDR1 SGDLS and CDR2 YYNGEE. DNA for the CDR3: TGTGCCAGCAGCCCAAGAGCGGGAGACGGGGATACGCAGTATTTT. This codes for CASSPRAGDGDTQYF.

This clone came up once. The chain employs TRBV6-1 and TRBJ1-3, with D maybe TRBD1 (5 bases). The CDR3 totals 15 residues. V was trimmed by 2 bases and J by 3 bases, leaving 11 bases between them. CDR1 and CDR2 from the germline V gene are MNHNS and SASEGT. CDR3 DNA sequence: TGTGCCAGCAGTGAAACCAGTACAGGTGGAAACACCATATATTTT. Protein sequence: CASSETSTGGNTIYF.

The rearrangement links TRBV27 to TRBJ2-7, with D perhaps TRBD2 (7 bases). CDR3 length equals 14 residues. Trimming removed 5 bases at V and 3 bases at J, with 14 bases between. From germline, CDR1 is MNHEY and CDR2 SMNVEV (reference sequence). The CDR3 sequence: CASSGGGRYYEQYF. As DNA, the CDR3 is TGTGCCAGCAGTGGGGGGGGCAGATACTACGAGCAGTACTTC.